This record concerns one TCR beta chain sequence. The antigen remains unidentified. The data derive from a study of cytomegalovirus exposure and HLA in healthy donors. Study-wide context: An early data release held 79 million or so unique TCRs from HLA-typed donors.

This PCR relied on a set of 60 Vbeta primers and 13 Jbeta primers. Data came from immunoSEQ multiplex PCR; TCRdb stores just in-frame clones and leaves some out. The sample has 180,000 or so clones, roughly 79% seen once. Study results and limitations: According to a later analysis, most TCR beta chains associated with CMV appeared HLA-restricted.

Each of the donors was a healthy bone marrow donor. Each donor was nominally healthy when sampled (though unrecorded immune exposures were likely). V shed 5 bases and J 4 bases; nucleotides not matched to a gene: 3. Germline V gene lookup returns CDR1 LGHNA and CDR2 YNFKEQ. The CDR3 length is 13 residues. The sample taken for sequencing was PBMCs. V gene TRBV4-2 combines with J gene TRBJ1-2; 8 bases fit TRBD1. This sequence was found in a male donor in good health and CMV-seronegative. CDR3 bases: TGTGCCAGCAGCAATGACAGGGGCTATGGCTACACCTTC. This encodes CASSNDRGYGYTF.